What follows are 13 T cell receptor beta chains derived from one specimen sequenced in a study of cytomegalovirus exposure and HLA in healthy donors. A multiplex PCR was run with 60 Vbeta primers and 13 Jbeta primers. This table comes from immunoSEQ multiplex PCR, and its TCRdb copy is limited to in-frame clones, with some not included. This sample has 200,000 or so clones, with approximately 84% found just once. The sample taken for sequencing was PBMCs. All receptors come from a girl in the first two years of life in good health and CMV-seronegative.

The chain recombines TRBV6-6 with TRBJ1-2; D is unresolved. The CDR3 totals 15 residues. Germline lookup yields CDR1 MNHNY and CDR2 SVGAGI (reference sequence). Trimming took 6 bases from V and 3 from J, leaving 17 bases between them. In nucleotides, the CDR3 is TGTGCCAGCAGCCCGTCGAGAGGGTCGGACTATGGCTACACCTTC. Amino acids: CASSPSRGSDYGYTF.

The CDR3: CSVPRGGSDTQYF. The CDR3 DNA reads as TGCAGCGTTCCTCGGGGGGGTTCAGATACGCAGTATTTT. The rearrangement uses TRBV29-1 and TRBJ2-3, with 8 bases that match TRBD2. The CDR3 consists of 13 residues. J lost 4 bases, V lost 5 bases, and 5 bases had no gene match. Germline V gene lookup returns CDR1 SQVTM and CDR2 ANQGSEA.

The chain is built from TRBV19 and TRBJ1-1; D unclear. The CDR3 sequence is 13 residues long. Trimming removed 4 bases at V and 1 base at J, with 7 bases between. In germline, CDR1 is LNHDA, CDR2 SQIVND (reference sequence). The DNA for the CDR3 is TGTGCCAGTAGTAACCGGGAGAACACTGAAGCTTTCTTT. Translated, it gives CASSNRENTEAFF.

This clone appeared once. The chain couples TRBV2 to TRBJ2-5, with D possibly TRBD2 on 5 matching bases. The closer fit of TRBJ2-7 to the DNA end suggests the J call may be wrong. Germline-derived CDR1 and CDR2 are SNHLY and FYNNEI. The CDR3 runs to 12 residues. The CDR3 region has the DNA TGTGCCATCCGCGGAACTAGCTACGAGCAGTACTTC. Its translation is CAIRGTSYEQYF.

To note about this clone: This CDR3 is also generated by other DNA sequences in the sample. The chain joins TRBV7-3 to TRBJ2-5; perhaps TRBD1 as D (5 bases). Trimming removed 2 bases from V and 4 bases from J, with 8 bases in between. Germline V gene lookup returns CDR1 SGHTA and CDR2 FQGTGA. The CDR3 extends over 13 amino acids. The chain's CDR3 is CASSLVRGETQYF. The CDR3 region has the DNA TGTGCCAGCAGCTTAGTTAGGGGAGAGACCCAGTACTTC.

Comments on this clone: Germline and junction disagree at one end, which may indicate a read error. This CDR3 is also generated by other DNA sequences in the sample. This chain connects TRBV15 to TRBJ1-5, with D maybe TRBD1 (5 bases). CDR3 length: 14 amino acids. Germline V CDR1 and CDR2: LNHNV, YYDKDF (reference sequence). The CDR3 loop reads CATSNRQSNQPQHF. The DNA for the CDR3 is TGTGCCACCAGCAACCGACAGAGCAATCAACCCCAGCATTTT.

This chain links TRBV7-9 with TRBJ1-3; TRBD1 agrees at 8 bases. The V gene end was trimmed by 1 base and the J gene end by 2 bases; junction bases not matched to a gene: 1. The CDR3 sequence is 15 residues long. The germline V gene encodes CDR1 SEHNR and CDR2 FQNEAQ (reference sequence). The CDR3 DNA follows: TGTGCCAGCAGCTTAGGCAGGGGGCCTGGAAACACCATATATTTT. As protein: CASSLGRGPGNTIYF.

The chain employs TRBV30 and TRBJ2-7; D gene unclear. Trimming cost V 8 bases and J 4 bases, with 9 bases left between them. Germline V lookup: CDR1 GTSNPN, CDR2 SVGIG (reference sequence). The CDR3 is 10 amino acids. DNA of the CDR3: TGTGCCCTCGGTGTGTACGAGCAGTACTTC. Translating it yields CALGVYEQYF.

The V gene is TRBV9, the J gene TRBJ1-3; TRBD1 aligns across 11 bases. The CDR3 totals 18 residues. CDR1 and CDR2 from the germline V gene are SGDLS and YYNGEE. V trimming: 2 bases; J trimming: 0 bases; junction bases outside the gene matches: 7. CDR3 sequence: CASSVRDRGFLSGNTIYF. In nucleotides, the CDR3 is TGTGCCAGCAGCGTCCGGGACAGGGGGTTCCTCTCTGGAAACACCATATATTTT.

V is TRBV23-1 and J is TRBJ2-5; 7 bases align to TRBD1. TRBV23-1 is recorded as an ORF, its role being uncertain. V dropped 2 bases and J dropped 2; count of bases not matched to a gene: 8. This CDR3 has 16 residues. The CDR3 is CASSQNSRDRQETQYF. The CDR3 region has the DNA TGCGCCAGCAGTCAAAATTCTCGGGACAGACAAGAGACCCAGTACTTC.

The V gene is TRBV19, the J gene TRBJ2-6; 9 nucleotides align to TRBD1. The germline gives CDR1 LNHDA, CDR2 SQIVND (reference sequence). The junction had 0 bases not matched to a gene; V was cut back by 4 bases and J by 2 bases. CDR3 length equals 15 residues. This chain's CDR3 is CASSRQGAGANVLTF. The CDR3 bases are TGTGCCAGTAGTAGACAGGGGGCTGGGGCCAACGTCCTGACTTTC.

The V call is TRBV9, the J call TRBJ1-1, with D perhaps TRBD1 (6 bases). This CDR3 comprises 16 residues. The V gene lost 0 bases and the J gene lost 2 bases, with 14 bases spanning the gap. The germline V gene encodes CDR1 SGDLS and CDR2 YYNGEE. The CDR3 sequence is CASSVEGVGFNTEAFF. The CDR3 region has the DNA TGTGCCAGCAGCGTAGAGGGGGTGGGATTCAACACTGAAGCTTTCTTT.

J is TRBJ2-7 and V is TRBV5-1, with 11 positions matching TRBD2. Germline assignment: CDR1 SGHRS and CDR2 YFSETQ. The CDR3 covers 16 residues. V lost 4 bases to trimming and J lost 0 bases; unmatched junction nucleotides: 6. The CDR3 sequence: CASSPPSGRSSYEQYF. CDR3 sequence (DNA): TGCGCCAGCAGCCCCCCTAGCGGGAGGTCCTCCTACGAGCAGTACTTC. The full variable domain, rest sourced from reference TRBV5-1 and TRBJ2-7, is KAGVTQTPRYLIKTRGQQVTLSCSPISGHRSVSWYQQTPGQGLQFLFEYFSETQRNKGNFPGRFSGRQFSNSRSEMNVSTLELGDSALYLCASSPPSGRSSYEQYFGPGTRLTVT.